This T cell receptor beta chain appears in the sequencing data of a study of T cell responses to AZD1222 COVID-19 vaccine. Study-level findings and limits: The repertoires were collected only after the peak T cell response. Reportedly, nearly half the spike-specific TCRs target unmutated variant regions.

Germline loops: CDR1 SGDLS, CDR2 YYNGEE. The CDR3 runs to 17 residues. Trimming removed 0 bases at V and 2 bases at J, with 14 bases between. In regard to this clone: No antigen is known for it.

Sequenced by immunoSEQ multiplex PCR; TCRdb stores in-frame clones only, minus some. The sample includes 120,000 to 150,000 clones, approximately 86% of them seen just once. The chain has TRBV9 and TRBJ2-2; D ambiguous. The origin of this receptor is an adult who received the MenACWY meningococcal vaccine as a control. Material: peripheral blood, obtained 28 days after the second dose of the MenACWY control vaccine. The CDR3 DNA sequence: TGTGCCAGCAGCGTAGTGACCGCTCCACCCAACACCGGGGAGCTGTTTTTT. This translates into CASSVVTAPPNTGELFF.